This TCR beta chain was sequenced in a study of blood T cell repertoires in COVID-19. Study at large: The analysed material was cDNA or gDNA that came from T cells, B-cell-depleted T cells, or PBMCs.

Source study methods: Estimation of nucleated cell counts relied on the amplification of reference gene primers. Repertoires were generated with immunoSEQ multiplex PCR, while TCRdb's copy carries only in-frame clones and drops some. The V and J calls and clone size are taken from that table; D and trimming were inferred from the DNA. The sample lists over 200,000 clones; 85% to 90% were seen once. Clinical history reported by participants formed the basis on which cohorts were assigned. Germline CDR1 and CDR2: WSHSY and SAAADI. V gave up 6 bases and J gave up 5 bases; unmatched junction bases: 10. The CDR3 contains 16 residues.

The sample was PBMCs or T cells enriched from blood (not recorded which). This clonotype was sampled from a woman in her 50s in a cohort exposed to, infected with or recovered from COVID-19 (not recorded which). The chain links TRBV10-2 to TRBJ1-6; 7 nucleotides line up with TRBD1. The CDR3, as DNA: TGCGCCAGCAGCGTCCCCCGGGACAGAGATAATTCACCCCTCCACTTT. It codes for CASSVPRDRDNSPLHF.